This T cell receptor (beta chain) was captured by sequencing in a study of human T cells and chemical hapten exposure. Study results and caveats: There was alopecia in the donors, so their immune response may differ from that of healthy people.

Only a few counts were recorded for this clonotype. The antigen is undetermined. TCRdb analysed the RACE reads with MiXCR anew, one entry per CDR3 protein. The profile covers tens of thousands of distinct CDR3 sequences, with about 10% appearing a single time and around 2% taken by the ten largest. This CDR3 is 11 amino acids long. Germline V gene sequence: CDR1 SQVTM, CDR2 ANQGSEA. Trimming removed 4 bases at V and 7 bases at J, with 11 bases between. Stated time point: patch test 1, 2 weeks after DPC sensitization. The treatment was: therapeutic diphenylcyclopropenone sensitization with weekly scalp DPC. The study extracted total RNA from unfractionated whole blood.

The source was whole blood, collected in connection with sensitization to the hapten diphenylcyclopropenone (DPC). This sequence joins TRBV29-1 and TRBJ2-7; D perhaps matches TRBD2 (6 bases). The TCR originated in a woman aged 40-49 years with alopecia areata. Some clones in this sample may be carry-over from other donors' samples. The CDR3 here is CSVVGLVEQYF. For the CDR3, the DNA is TGCAGCGTTGTGGGACTTGTTGAGCAGTACTTC.